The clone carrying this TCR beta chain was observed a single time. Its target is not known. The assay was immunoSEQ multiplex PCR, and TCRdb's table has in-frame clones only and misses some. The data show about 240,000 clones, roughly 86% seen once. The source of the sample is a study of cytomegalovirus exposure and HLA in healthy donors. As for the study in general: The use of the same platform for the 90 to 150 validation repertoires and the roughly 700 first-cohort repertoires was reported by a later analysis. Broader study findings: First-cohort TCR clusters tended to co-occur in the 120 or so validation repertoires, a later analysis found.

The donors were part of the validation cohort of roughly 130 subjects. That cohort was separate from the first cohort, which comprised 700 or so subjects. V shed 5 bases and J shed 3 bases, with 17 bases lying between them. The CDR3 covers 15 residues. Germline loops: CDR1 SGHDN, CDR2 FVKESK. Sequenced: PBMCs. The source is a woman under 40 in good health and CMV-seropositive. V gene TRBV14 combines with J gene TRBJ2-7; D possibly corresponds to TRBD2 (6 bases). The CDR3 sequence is CASSFRRATFYEQYF. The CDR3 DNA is TGTGCCAGCAGCTTTAGGAGGGCTACGTTCTACGAGCAGTACTTC. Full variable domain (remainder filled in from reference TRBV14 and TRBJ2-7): EAGVTQFPSHSVIEKGQTVTLRCDPISGHDNLYWYRRVMGKEIKFLLHFVKESKQDESGMPNNRFLAERTGGTYSTLKVQPAELEDSGVYFCASSFRRATFYEQYFGPGTRLTVT.